Listed below are T cell receptor beta chains from one sample, sequenced in a study of shared clonotypes between healthy human individuals. Measured with immunoSEQ multiplex PCR; TCRdb has only the in-frame clones, and not every one. The sample consists of millions of clones, about 92% of them appearing once. Material for sequencing was naive CD4+ T cells from PBMCs. Source of these receptors: a man aged 18 to 29 in good health. Some clones in this sample may be carry-over from other donors' samples. The CDR3 runs from the conserved cysteine through the conserved F or W. A D gene is named only where the DNA matches it firmly. Size tells how often a clone was seen (once, few, many) or the class of an expanded clone, and some rows leave it out.

abundance: NA; d_gene: NA; j_gene: TRBJ2-3; v_gene: TRBV7-2; len: 13; CDR3aa: CASSIASTDTQYF; CDR3nt: TGTGCCAGCTCTATAGCGAGCACAGATACGCAGTATTTT
abundance: NA; d_gene: NA; j_gene: TRBJ2-1; v_gene: TRBV7-5; len: 20; CDR3aa: CARSLAREREGSSSYNEQFF; CDR3nt: TGTGCCAGAAGCTTAGCGCGTGAGCGGGAGGGCTCAAGCTCCTACAATGAGCAGTTCTTC
abundance: NA; d_gene: TRBD1; j_gene: TRBJ2-4; v_gene: TRBV7-8; len: 17; CDR3aa: CASSLRDSQLAKNIQYF; CDR3nt: TGTGCCAGCAGCTTAAGGGACAGCCAACTAGCCAAAAACATTCAGTACTTC
abundance: NA; d_gene: NA; j_gene: TRBJ2-6; v_gene: TRBV7-2; len: 16; CDR3aa: CASSLGQNSGANVLTF; CDR3nt: TGTGCCAGCAGCTTGGGACAAAACTCTGGGGCCAACGTCCTGACTTTC
abundance: NA; d_gene: TRBD1; j_gene: TRBJ1-1; v_gene: TRBV2; len: 15; CDR3aa: CASGLNFRGLTEAFF; CDR3nt: TGTGCCAGCGGACTCAATTTCAGGGGGCTTACTGAAGCTTTCTTT
abundance: NA; d_gene: NA; j_gene: TRBJ1-1; v_gene: TRBV9; len: 16; CDR3aa: CASSSQVEVQNTEAFF; CDR3nt: TGTGCCAGCAGCTCCCAGGTTGAGGTTCAGAACACTGAAGCTTTCTTT
abundance: NA; d_gene: NA; j_gene: TRBJ2-7; v_gene: TRBV28; len: 12; CDR3aa: CASSLVSYEQYF; CDR3nt: TGTGCCAGCAGTTTAGTATCCTACGAGCAGTACTTC
abundance: once; d_gene: NA; j_gene: TRBJ2-7; v_gene: TRBV2; len: 14; CDR3aa: CASPRVGKLREQYF; CDR3nt: TGTGCCAGCCCGCGAGTCGGGAAACTCCGCGAGCAGTACTTC
abundance: NA; d_gene: NA; j_gene: TRBJ2-7; v_gene: TRBV20-1; len: 11; CDR3aa: CSASPGDLIRF; CDR3nt: TGCAGTGCATCTCCGGGGGACCTCATTCGCTTC
abundance: NA; d_gene: NA; j_gene: TRBJ2-2; v_gene: TRBV7-3; len: 15; CDR3aa: CASSLSGPNTGELFF; CDR3nt: TGTGCCAGCAGCTTAAGCGGGCCTAACACCGGGGAGCTGTTTTTT
abundance: NA; d_gene: NA; j_gene: TRBJ1-1; v_gene: TRBV27; len: 15; CDR3aa: CASSSQGGVNTEAFF; CDR3nt: TGTGCCAGCAGTTCCCAAGGGGGGGTGAACACTGAAGCTTTCTTT
abundance: once; d_gene: NA; j_gene: TRBJ2-3; v_gene: TRBV5-1; len: 14; CDR3aa: CASSLTGRGDTQYF; CDR3nt: TGCGCCAGCAGCTTGACAGGGCGGGGAGATACGCAGTATTTT
abundance: NA; d_gene: NA; j_gene: TRBJ1-2; v_gene: TRBV5-4; len: 15; CDR3aa: CASSGGTRVGYGYTF; CDR3nt: TGTGCCAGCAGCGGGGGGACGAGGGTTGGCTATGGCTACACCTTC
abundance: NA; d_gene: TRBD1; j_gene: TRBJ2-7; v_gene: TRBV5-4; len: 14; CDR3aa: CASSTKQGPYEQYF; CDR3nt: TGTGCCAGCAGCACGAAACAGGGGCCCTACGAGCAGTACTTC